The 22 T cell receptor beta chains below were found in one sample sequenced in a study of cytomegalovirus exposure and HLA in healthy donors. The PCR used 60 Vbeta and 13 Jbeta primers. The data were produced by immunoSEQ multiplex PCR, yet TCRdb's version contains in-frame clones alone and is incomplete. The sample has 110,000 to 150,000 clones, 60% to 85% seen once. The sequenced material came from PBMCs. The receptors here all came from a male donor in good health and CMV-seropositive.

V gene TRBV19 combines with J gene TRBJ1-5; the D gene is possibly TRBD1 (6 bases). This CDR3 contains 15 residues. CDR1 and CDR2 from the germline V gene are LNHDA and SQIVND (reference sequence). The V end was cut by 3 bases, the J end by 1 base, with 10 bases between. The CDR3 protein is CASSISGASNQPQHF. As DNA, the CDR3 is TGTGCCAGTAGTATCTCAGGGGCGAGCAATCAGCCCCAGCATTTT.

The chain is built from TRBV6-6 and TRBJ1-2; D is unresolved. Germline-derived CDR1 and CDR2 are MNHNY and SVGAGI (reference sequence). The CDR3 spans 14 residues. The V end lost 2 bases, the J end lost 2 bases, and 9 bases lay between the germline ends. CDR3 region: CASSYPLRNYGYTF. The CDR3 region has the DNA TGTGCCAGCAGTTACCCGCTCAGAAACTATGGCTACACCTTC.

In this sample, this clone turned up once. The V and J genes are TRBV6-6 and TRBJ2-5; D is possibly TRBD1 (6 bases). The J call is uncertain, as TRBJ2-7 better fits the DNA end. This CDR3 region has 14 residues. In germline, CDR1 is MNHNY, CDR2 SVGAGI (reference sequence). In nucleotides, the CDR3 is TGTGCCAGCAGTTACTCCACAGGGTGGCACGAGCAGTACTTC. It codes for CASSYSTGWHEQYF.

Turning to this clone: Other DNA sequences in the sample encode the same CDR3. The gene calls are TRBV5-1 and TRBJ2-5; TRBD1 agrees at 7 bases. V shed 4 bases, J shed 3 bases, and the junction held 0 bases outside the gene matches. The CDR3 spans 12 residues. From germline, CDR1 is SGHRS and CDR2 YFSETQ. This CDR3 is CASSQGEETQYF. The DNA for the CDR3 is TGCGCCAGCAGCCAGGGGGAAGAGACCCAGTACTTC.

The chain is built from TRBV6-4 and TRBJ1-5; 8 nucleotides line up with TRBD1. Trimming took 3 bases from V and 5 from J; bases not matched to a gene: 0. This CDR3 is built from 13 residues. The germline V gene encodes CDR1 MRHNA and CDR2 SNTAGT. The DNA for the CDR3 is TGTGCCAGCAGTGAACAGGGGGATCAGCCCCAGCATTTT. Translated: CASSEQGDQPQHF.

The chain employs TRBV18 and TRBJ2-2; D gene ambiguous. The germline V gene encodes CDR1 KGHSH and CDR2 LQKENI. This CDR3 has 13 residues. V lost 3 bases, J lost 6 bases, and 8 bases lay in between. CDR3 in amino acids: CASSPNPAGELFF. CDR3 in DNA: TGTGCCAGCTCACCCAACCCGGCCGGGGAGCTGTTTTTT.

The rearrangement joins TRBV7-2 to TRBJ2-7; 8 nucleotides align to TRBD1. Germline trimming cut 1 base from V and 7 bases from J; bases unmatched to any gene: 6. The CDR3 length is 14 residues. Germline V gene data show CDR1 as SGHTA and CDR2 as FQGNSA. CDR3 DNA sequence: TGTGCCAGCAGCTTAGTTCAGGGGGCGGGGGAGCAGTACTTC. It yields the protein CASSLVQGAGEQYF.

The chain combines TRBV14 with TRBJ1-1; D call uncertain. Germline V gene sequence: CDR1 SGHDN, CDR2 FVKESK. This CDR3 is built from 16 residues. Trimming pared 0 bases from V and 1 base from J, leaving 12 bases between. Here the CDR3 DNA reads TGTGCCAGCAGCCAAGATCCCCGCGACAAGAACACTGAAGCTTTCTTT. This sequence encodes CASSQDPRDKNTEAFF.

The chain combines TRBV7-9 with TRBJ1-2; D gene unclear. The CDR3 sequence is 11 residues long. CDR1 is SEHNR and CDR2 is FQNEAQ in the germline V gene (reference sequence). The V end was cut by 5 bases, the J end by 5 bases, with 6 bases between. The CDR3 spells CASSREYGYTF. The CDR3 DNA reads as TGTGCCAGCAGCCGGGAATATGGCTACACCTTC. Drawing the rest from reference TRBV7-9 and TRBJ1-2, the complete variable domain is DTGVSQNPRHKITKRGQNVTFRCDPISEHNRLYWYRQTLGQGPEFLTYFQNEAQLEKSRLLSDRFSAERPKGSFSTLEIQRTEQGDSAMYLCASSREYGYTFGSGTRLTVV.

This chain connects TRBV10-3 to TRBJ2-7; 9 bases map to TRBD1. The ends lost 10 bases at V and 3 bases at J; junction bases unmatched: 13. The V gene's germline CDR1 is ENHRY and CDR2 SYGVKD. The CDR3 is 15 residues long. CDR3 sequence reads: CATDDPGTGFYEQYF. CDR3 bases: TGTGCCACCGACGATCCAGGGACAGGGTTCTACGAGCAGTACTTC.

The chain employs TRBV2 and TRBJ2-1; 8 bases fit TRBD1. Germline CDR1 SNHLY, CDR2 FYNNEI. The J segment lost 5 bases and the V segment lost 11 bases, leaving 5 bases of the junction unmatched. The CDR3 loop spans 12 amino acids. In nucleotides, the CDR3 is TGTGCCGACGGACAGGGAAACAATGAGCAGTTCTTC. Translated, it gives CADGQGNNEQFF.

The DNA of the CDR3 is TGCGCCAGCAGCCGAACCGGGACTAGCGGAGTGGGTACAGATACGCAGTATTTT. Encoded protein: CASSRTGTSGVGTDTQYF. V and J are TRBV4-3 and TRBJ2-3; 11 nucleotides match TRBD2. The length of the CDR3 is 18 residues. The germline V gene has CDR1 LGHNA and CDR2 YSLEER. With V trimmed by 4 bases and J by 3 bases, 12 bases remained unmatched.

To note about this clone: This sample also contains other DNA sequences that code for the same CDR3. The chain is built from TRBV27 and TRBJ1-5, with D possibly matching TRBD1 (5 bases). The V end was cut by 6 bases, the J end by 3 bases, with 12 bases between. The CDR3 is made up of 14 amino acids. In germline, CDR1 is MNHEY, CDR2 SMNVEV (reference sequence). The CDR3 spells CASSFQGANQPQHF. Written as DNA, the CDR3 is TGTGCCAGCAGCTTCCAGGGCGCCAATCAGCCCCAGCATTTT.

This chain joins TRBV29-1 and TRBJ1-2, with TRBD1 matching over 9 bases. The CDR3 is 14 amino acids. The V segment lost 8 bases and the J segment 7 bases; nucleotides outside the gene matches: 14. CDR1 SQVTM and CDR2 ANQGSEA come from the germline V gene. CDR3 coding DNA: TGCAGCTCGGCGGGACCCGGGACAGGGAGTGGCTACACCTTC. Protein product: CSSAGPGTGSGYTF.

The CDR3 DNA reads as TGTGCCAGCAGCGAAGGGACAGGGGGTGAAAAACTGTTTTTT. Amino acids: CASSEGTGGEKLFF. The chain employs TRBV9 and TRBJ1-4; 11 nucleotides line up with TRBD1. Losses at the gene ends were 3 bases for V and 7 bases for J; bases not matched to a gene: 2. Germline CDR1 is SGDLS and CDR2 is YYNGEE. This CDR3 has 14 amino acids. The full variable domain, its missing parts supplied by reference TRBV9 and TRBJ1-4, is DSGVTQTPKHLITATGQRVTLRCSPRSGDLSVYWYQQSLDQGLQFLIQYYNGEERAKGNILERFSAQQFPDLHSELNLSSLELGDSALYFCASSEGTGGEKLFFGSGTQLSVL.

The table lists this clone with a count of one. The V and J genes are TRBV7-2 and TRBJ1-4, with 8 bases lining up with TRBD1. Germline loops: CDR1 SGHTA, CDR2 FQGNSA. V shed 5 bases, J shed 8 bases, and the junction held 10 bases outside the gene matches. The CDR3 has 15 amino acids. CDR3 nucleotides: TGTGCCAGCAGCCACGAGGACAGGGAAGGCGAAAAACTGTTTTTT. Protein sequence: CASSHEDREGEKLFF.

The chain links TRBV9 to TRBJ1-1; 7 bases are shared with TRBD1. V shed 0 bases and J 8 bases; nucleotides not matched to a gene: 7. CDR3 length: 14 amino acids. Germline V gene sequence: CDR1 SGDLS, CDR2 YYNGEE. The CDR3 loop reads CASSVVPDRQEAFF. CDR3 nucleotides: TGTGCCAGCAGCGTAGTACCGGACAGGCAAGAAGCTTTCTTT. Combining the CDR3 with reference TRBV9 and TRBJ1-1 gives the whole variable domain DSGVTQTPKHLITATGQRVTLRCSPRSGDLSVYWYQQSLDQGLQFLIQYYNGEERAKGNILERFSAQQFPDLHSELNLSSLELGDSALYFCASSVVPDRQEAFFGQGTRLTVV.

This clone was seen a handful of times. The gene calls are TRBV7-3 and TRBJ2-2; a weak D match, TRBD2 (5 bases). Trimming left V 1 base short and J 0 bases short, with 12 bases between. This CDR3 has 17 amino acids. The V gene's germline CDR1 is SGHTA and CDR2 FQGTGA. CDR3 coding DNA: TGTGCCAGCAGCTTAATAGCTGGAGGTGCGAACACCGGGGAGCTGTTTTTT. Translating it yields CASSLIAGGANTGELFF.

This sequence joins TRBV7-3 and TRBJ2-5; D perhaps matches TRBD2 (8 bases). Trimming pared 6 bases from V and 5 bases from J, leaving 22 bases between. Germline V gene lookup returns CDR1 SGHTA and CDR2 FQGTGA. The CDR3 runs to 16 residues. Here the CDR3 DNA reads TGTGCCAGCAGTCGGGAGGGGGCCCTAACCGGGGAGACCCAGTACTTC. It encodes CASSREGALTGETQYF.

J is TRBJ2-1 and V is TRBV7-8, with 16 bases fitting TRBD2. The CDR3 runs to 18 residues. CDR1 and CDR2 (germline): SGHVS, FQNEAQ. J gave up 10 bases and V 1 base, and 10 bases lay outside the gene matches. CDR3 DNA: TGTGCCAGCAGCTTAGTCTCGGGGACTAGCGGGGGGGCTCGCGAGCAGTTCTTC. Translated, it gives CASSLVSGTSGGAREQFF.

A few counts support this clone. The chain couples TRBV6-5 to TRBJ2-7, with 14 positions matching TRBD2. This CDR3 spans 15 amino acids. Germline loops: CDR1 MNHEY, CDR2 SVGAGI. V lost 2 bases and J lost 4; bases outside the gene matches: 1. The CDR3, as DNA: TGTGCCAGCAGTTACGGGACTAGCGGGAGTTACGAGCAGTACTTC. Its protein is CASSYGTSGSYEQYF.

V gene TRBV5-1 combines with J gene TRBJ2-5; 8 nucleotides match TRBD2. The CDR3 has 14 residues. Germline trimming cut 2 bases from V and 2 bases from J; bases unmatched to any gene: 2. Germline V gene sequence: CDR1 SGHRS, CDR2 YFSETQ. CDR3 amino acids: CASSFGGGQETQYF. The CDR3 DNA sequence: TGCGCCAGCAGCTTTGGCGGGGGGCAAGAGACCCAGTACTTC.